The clone carrying this TCR beta chain was seen many times. Its antigen is unidentified. The V gene's germline CDR1 is MRHNA and CDR2 SNTAGT. Trimming at V came to 2 bases and at J to 0 bases, leaving 3 bases not matched to a gene. CDR3 size: 16 residues. This sample was included in a study of CD8 T cells in ankylosing spondylitis. Study observations and caveats: As for the disease-linked clones, they showed a CD8+ phenotype and occurred at relatively low frequencies in peripheral blood.

MiXCR, applied by TCRdb to the 5' RACE reads, yields one record per CDR3 protein. Among under 300,000 distinct CDR3 sequences listed, roughly a tenth were seen once. The TCR was taken from a male donor with ankylosing spondylitis or in good health (not recorded which). Sequenced sample: blood, either unsorted or a sorted T cell fraction (not recorded which). The J gene is TRBJ2-3, the V gene TRBV6-4, with TRBD2 matching 9 bases. For the CDR3, the DNA is TGTGCCAGCAGTGACGAAGCGGGAGGCAGCACAGATACGCAGTATTTT. This translates into CASSDEAGGSTDTQYF.